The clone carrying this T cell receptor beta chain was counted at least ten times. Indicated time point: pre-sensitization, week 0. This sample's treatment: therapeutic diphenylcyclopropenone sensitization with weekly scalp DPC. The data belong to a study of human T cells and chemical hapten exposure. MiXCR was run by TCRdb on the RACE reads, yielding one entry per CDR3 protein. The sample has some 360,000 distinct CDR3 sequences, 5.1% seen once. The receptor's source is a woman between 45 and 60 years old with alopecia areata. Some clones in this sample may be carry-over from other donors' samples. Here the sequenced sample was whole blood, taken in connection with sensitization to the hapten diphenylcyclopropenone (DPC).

As DNA, the CDR3 is TGCGCCAGCAGCCAAGAGATCAACGGATTCTACGAGCAGTACTTC. Protein: CASSQEINGFYEQYF. The J gene is TRBJ2-7, the V gene TRBV4-1; D not certain. Between the trimmed V and J ends, which lost 0 bases and 3 bases, there was a span of 12 bases. Germline CDR1 and CDR2: MGHRA and YSYEKL. This CDR3 contains 15 residues.